Presented here are 16 T cell receptor beta chains from one specimen sequenced in a study of CD8+ T cells in alopecia areata. Treatment denoted: oral pan-JAK inhibitor, 5-10 mg twice daily. Extraction and reverse transcription of RNA yielded cDNA as the sequencing template. Measured with immunoSEQ multiplex PCR; TCRdb has only the in-frame clones, and not every one. This sample has around 100,000 clones, with roughly 45% found just once. This specimen consisted of CD8+ T cells sorted from blood, obtained at week 24, from a patient treated with tofacitinib. The receptors come from a human donor with alopecia areata.

This clone was recorded at least ten times. J is TRBJ2-5 and V is TRBV7-8; 11 bases map to TRBD2. Per the germline V gene, CDR1 is SGHVS and CDR2 is FQNEAQ. The CDR3 runs 15 residues. Unmatched junction bases numbered 3, after V lost 2 bases and J lost 4 bases. CDR3 region: CASSLLGTSGETQYF. The CDR3 nucleotides are TGTGCCAGCAGCTTACTCGGGACTAGCGGAGAGACCCAGTACTTC.

This clone was detected once. The genes are TRBV4-3 and TRBJ2-1; TRBD2 matches 9 bases. The length of the CDR3 is 20 residues. V trimming: 0 bases; J trimming: 4 bases; junction bases outside the gene matches: 16. Germline CDR1 LGHNA, CDR2 YSLEER. CDR3 loop: CASSQDPSASGTFGYNEQFF. CDR3 nucleotides: TGCGCCAGCAGCCAAGATCCGTCAGCTAGCGGGACGTTTGGATACAATGAGCAGTTCTTC.

The rearrangement links TRBV6-5 to TRBJ2-7, with D possibly matching TRBD1 (6 bases). CDR3 length equals 14 residues. Trimming took 0 bases from V and 5 from J, leaving 11 bases between them. Per the germline V gene, CDR1 is MNHEY and CDR2 is SVGAGI. CDR3 bases: TGTGCCAGCAGTTACTCCCGGAAGGGGGACGAGCAGTACTTC. Protein product: CASSYSRKGDEQYF.

This clone was detected ten times or more. The genes are TRBV6-1 and TRBJ2-7; TRBD1 aligns across 7 bases. CDR1 is MNHNS and CDR2 is SASEGT in the germline V gene. The CDR3 loop spans 15 amino acids. V lost 10 bases and J lost 3; bases outside the gene matches: 15. The chain's CDR3 is CAIGTTGESGYEQYF. The CDR3 DNA sequence: TGTGCCATCGGGACCACAGGGGAAAGTGGCTACGAGCAGTACTTC.

The gene calls are TRBV4-1 and TRBJ2-7; 7 bases are shared with TRBD2. This CDR3 contains 15 residues. The J segment lost 6 bases and the V segment lost 3 bases, leaving 11 bases of the junction unmatched. CDR1 and CDR2 from the germline V gene are MGHRA and YSYEKL. The CDR3 sequence: CASSQGPLGGGEQYF. The CDR3 DNA is TGCGCCAGCAGCCAGGGGCCCCTGGGGGGGGGCGAGCAGTACTTC.

This sequence joins TRBV5-1 and TRBJ1-1; D unclear. Trimming took 5 bases from V and 4 from J, leaving 9 bases between them. CDR1 and CDR2 from the germline V gene are SGHRS and YFSETQ. CDR3 size: 12 residues. The CDR3 nucleotides read TGCGCCAGCAGGGGAGGTGGCACTGAAGCTTTCTTT. Its translation is CASRGGGTEAFF.

In its sample, this clone was seen a few times. CDR3 sequence: CSVRFVGHSYEQYF. The CDR3 nucleotides read TGCAGCGTCCGGTTCGTGGGGCATAGCTACGAGCAGTACTTC. The chain links TRBV29-1 to TRBJ2-7; tentative D call: TRBD1 (5 bases). This CDR3 has 14 residues. The germline V gene has CDR1 SQVTM and CDR2 ANQGSEA. The ends were cut back, 6 bases at V and 3 bases at J, with 18 bases in the middle.

In its sample, this clone was seen a few times. The J gene is TRBJ2-7, the V gene TRBV2; D remains unclear. Germline values: CDR1 SNHLY, CDR2 FYNNEI. Between the trimmed V and J ends, which lost 9 bases and 2 bases, there was a span of 17 bases. CDR3 length equals 14 residues. CDR3 loop: CASRVGAYAYEQYF. DNA of the CDR3: TGTGCCAGTAGAGTTGGTGCCTACGCCTACGAGCAGTACTTC.

The V call is TRBV13, the J call TRBJ2-7; TRBD2 matches at 8 bases. The trim removed 4 bases at V and 3 bases at J, leaving 5 bases unmatched. The CDR3 contains 14 residues. The germline V gene encodes CDR1 PRHDT and CDR2 FYEKMQ (reference sequence). The CDR3 DNA reads as TGTGCCAGCAGCTACGGGACTAGTGTCTACGAGCAGTACTTC. Translation gives CASSYGTSVYEQYF.

The chain combines TRBV5-4 with TRBJ2-5; 7 bases fit TRBD2. Trimming cost V 4 bases and J 2 bases; bases outside gene matches: 11. This CDR3 spans 16 amino acids. Germline V gene data show CDR1 as SGHNT and CDR2 as YYREEE (reference sequence). CDR3 nucleotide sequence: TGTGCCAGCAGCCTTTGGGGACTACAAGCTCAAGAGACCCAGTACTTC. Translating it yields CASSLWGLQAQETQYF.

The chain is built from TRBV10-3 and TRBJ2-1; no clear D gene. Between the trimmed V and J ends, which lost 7 bases and 4 bases, there was a span of 20 bases. CDR1 is ENHRY, CDR2 SYGVKD, per germline. The length of the CDR3 is 16 residues. DNA of the CDR3: TGTGCCATCATGAGTTCGGAGTCGTTGGTGTACAATGAGCAGTTCTTC. Translating it yields CAIMSSESLVYNEQFF.

This clone has just one count. The genes are TRBV5-1 and TRBJ2-2; no clear D gene. CDR1 and CDR2 from the germline V gene are SGHRS and YFSETQ. CDR3 length: 16 residues. Trimming left V 5 bases short and J 0 bases short, with 14 bases between. For the CDR3, the DNA is TGCGCCAGCAGGCCCGAGACGACTCCGAACACCGGGGAGCTGTTTTTT. This gives the protein CASRPETTPNTGELFF.

This clone occurred a few times. This chain joins TRBV27 and TRBJ2-3, with no clear D. V gave up 0 bases and J gave up 2 bases, with 6 bases separating them. The CDR3 sequence is 14 residues long. Germline V gene data show CDR1 as MNHEY and CDR2 as SMNVEV (reference sequence). CDR3 DNA: TGTGCCAGCAGTTTATCGGGTCACACAGATACGCAGTATTTT. It codes for CASSLSGHTDTQYF.

The rearrangement uses TRBV30 and TRBJ1-4; TRBD1 agrees at 7 bases. The CDR3 covers 15 residues. Germline V gives CDR1 GTSNPN, CDR2 SVGIG (reference sequence). V lost 0 bases and J lost 5; bases outside the gene matches: 6. The CDR3 nucleotides read TGTGCCTGGAGTGTAAAGCCCAGGGGGAATGAAAAACTGTTTTTT. Protein product: CAWSVKPRGNEKLFF.

The rearrangement uses TRBV27 and TRBJ1-1, with D hard to call. The ends were cut back, 2 bases at V and 0 bases at J, with 7 bases in the middle. Germline CDR1 and CDR2: MNHEY and SMNVEV (reference sequence). The CDR3 runs to 14 residues. The CDR3 is CASSLTPLNTEAFF. The CDR3 nucleotides are TGTGCCAGCAGTTTAACACCCTTGAACACTGAAGCTTTCTTT.

This clone was seen only a few times. J is TRBJ1-5 and V is TRBV4-1, with D perhaps matching TRBD1 (6 bases). Trimming removed 0 bases at V and 7 bases at J, with 10 bases between. Germline loops: CDR1 MGHRA, CDR2 YSYEKL. CDR3 size: 14 residues. DNA for the CDR3: TGCGCCAGCAGCCAAGAGGGGGCACGGCAGCCCCAGCATTTT. Encoded protein: CASSQEGARQPQHF.